This T cell receptor (beta chain) was sequenced in a study of cytomegalovirus exposure and HLA in healthy donors. The study's findings and limits: TCR beta V segments were, for the most part, productive about 87% or about 30% of the time in an earlier analysis. Analysis performed later showed TCR beta chains linked to HLA being more clonally expanded than equally common others.

The PCR ran on 60 Vbeta and 13 Jbeta primers. Measured with immunoSEQ multiplex PCR; TCRdb has only the in-frame clones, and not every one. Here the sample spans about 150,000 clones, approximately 79% being singletons. As for this clone: Antigen unknown. The same CDR3 arises from other DNA sequences in this sample as well.

What was sequenced was PBMCs. The clonotype was recovered from a male donor in good health and CMV-seronegative.

DNA of the CDR3: TGTGCCAGCAGTGGAGCGGGAGGTCCAGATACGCAGTATTTT. This codes for CASSGAGGPDTQYF. The rearrangement uses TRBV25-1 and TRBJ2-3; 9 nucleotides match TRBD2. V shed 4 bases, J shed 4 bases, and the junction held 3 bases outside the gene matches. Germline CDR1 reads MGHDK; CDR2 reads SYGVNS. The CDR3 extends over 14 amino acids.